The 18 T cell receptor beta chains presented below share a single source sample, sequenced in a study of T cells in localized non-small cell lung cancer. TCRdb keeps only in-frame clones here, not all; method: immunoSEQ multiplex PCR. In the table there are about 19,000 clones, 75% to 95% of which are singletons. Specimen: peripheral blood, collected before any cancer treatment. The receptors stem from an older male donor with stage I squamous cell lung carcinoma.

The V and J genes are TRBV18 and TRBJ1-3; D not certain. In germline, CDR1 is KGHSH, CDR2 LQKENI. CDR3 size: 13 residues. V lost 2 bases, J lost 7 bases, and 9 bases lay in between. CDR3 sequence: CASSPNIGNTIYF. The CDR3 nucleotides are TGTGCCAGCTCACCAAACATAGGGAACACCATATATTTT.

The rearrangement joins TRBV18 to TRBJ2-5; 7 positions match TRBD1. The CDR3 contains 15 residues. The V and J ends lost 0 bases and 0 bases, in that order; junction bases with no gene match: 1. Germline CDR1 KGHSH, CDR2 LQKENI. CDR3 protein: CASSPPGQDQETQYF. CDR3 nucleotides: TGTGCCAGCTCACCACCCGGACAGGACCAAGAGACCCAGTACTTC.

This CDR3 reads CASSPGLAGYNEQFF. The CDR3 nucleotides are TGTGCCAGCAGCCCAGGACTAGCGGGCTACAATGAGCAGTTCTTC. This rearrangement joins TRBV7-3 to TRBJ2-1, with 11 bases matching TRBD2. Trimming cost V 5 bases and J 3 bases; bases outside gene matches: 3. The CDR3 consists of 15 residues. Germline V gene lookup returns CDR1 SGHTA and CDR2 FQGTGA.

The V call is TRBV7-9, the J call TRBJ2-1; no definite D call. V shed 1 base and J shed 0 bases, with 4 bases lying between them. This CDR3 has 14 amino acids. Germline V gives CDR1 SEHNR, CDR2 FQNEAQ (reference sequence). CDR3 loop: CASSLGSSYNEQFF. As DNA, the CDR3 is TGTGCCAGCAGCTTAGGTAGCTCCTACAATGAGCAGTTCTTC.

The rearrangement links TRBV28 to TRBJ2-3; weak D call: TRBD1 (6 bases). CDR1 MDHEN and CDR2 SYDVKM come from the germline V gene. This CDR3 spans 14 amino acids. The V and J ends lost 5 bases and 3 bases respectively, with 12 bases between them. The chain's CDR3 is CASSIQGRTDTQYF. In DNA form, the CDR3 reads TGTGCCAGCAGTATCCAGGGGCGTACAGATACGCAGTATTTT.

This clone occurred once. The rearrangement links TRBV19 to TRBJ2-5; 9 nucleotides align to TRBD2. From germline, CDR1 is LNHDA and CDR2 SQIVND (reference sequence). The CDR3 contains 14 residues. Germline trimming cut 5 bases from V and 3 bases from J; bases unmatched to any gene: 4. CDR3 sequence (DNA): TGTGCCAGTAGTGTAAGACTAGCGGAAGAGACCCAGTACTTC. Translation gives CASSVRLAEETQYF.

This clone was counted a single time. The chain joins TRBV19 to TRBJ1-2; 8 nucleotides line up with TRBD1. Trimming at V came to 3 bases and at J to 7 bases, leaving 7 bases not matched to a gene. Germline CDR1 reads LNHDA; CDR2 reads SQIVND (reference sequence). The CDR3 is 14 residues long. The CDR3 bases are TGTGCCAGTAGTATGGGGGGACAGGTATCTGGCTACACCTTC. This encodes CASSMGGQVSGYTF.

The V and J genes are TRBV18 and TRBJ1-5; D call uncertain. CDR1 is KGHSH and CDR2 is LQKENI in the germline V gene. This CDR3 is 14 amino acids long. V was shortened by 1 base and J by 6 bases, with 10 bases between the two germline ends. CDR3 region: CASSPRREGQPQHF. DNA for the CDR3: TGTGCCAGCTCACCACGGCGGGAGGGTCAGCCCCAGCATTTT.

J is TRBJ2-3 and V is TRBV7-8, with D unresolved. Germline V gene sequence: CDR1 SGHVS, CDR2 FQNEAQ. CDR3 size: 13 residues. The V end lost 1 base, the J end lost 1 base, and 3 bases lay between the germline ends. The CDR3 DNA follows: TGTGCCAGCAGCTTAGATGGCACAGATACGCAGTATTTT. This gives the protein CASSLDGTDTQYF.

A single count supports this clone. The chain links TRBV4-3 to TRBJ2-1; TRBD2 matches at 8 bases. V was clipped by 3 bases and J by 0 bases; unmatched bases: 10. Germline assignment: CDR1 LGHNA and CDR2 YSLEER. CDR3 length equals 18 residues. The CDR3: CASSQASLAGSSYNEQFF. The DNA of the CDR3 is TGCGCCAGCAGCCAGGCATCTTTAGCGGGGAGCTCCTACAATGAGCAGTTCTTC.

The chain is built from TRBV10-3 and TRBJ2-5, with D tentatively TRBD1 (6 bases). V lost 3 bases and J lost 3, with 11 bases in between. Germline assignment: CDR1 ENHRY and CDR2 SYGVKD. The CDR3 length is 14 residues. CDR3 nucleotides: TGTGCCATCAGTGATGGACAGTTAGAAGAGACCCAGTACTTC. This encodes CAISDGQLEETQYF.

This chain connects TRBV9 to TRBJ2-3; 8 bases are a match to TRBD2. With 4 bases clipped from V and 4 bases from J, the junction kept 11 bases outside the gene matches. Looked up from germline, CDR1 is SGDLS and CDR2 is YYNGEE. The CDR3 is 16 residues long. The CDR3 loop is CASSPLGSGKSDTQYF. CDR3 DNA sequence: TGTGCCAGCAGCCCCCTGGGTAGCGGGAAATCAGATACGCAGTATTTT.

This chain joins TRBV6-5 and TRBJ1-1; D might be TRBD1 (5 bases). Trimming removed 7 bases from V and 3 bases from J, with 18 bases in between. This CDR3 contains 15 residues. Germline V gene lookup returns CDR1 MNHEY and CDR2 SVGAGI. The CDR3 is CASTPRRGSDTEAFF. The CDR3 bases are TGTGCCAGCACCCCAAGGAGGGGTTCGGACACTGAAGCTTTCTTT.

This rearrangement joins TRBV29-1 to TRBJ2-2; D unclear. V shed 6 bases and J shed 3 bases, with 2 bases lying between them. CDR1 SQVTM and CDR2 ANQGSEA come from the germline V gene. The CDR3 is made up of 10 amino acids. CDR3 coding DNA: TGCAGCGTACACACCGGGGAGCTGTTTTTT. This codes for CSVHTGELFF.

This chain uses TRBV30 with TRBJ1-6; D call uncertain. CDR1 and CDR2 from the germline V gene are GTSNPN and SVGIG (reference sequence). V was cut by 4 bases and J by 7 bases, with 26 bases left in between. The CDR3 length is 18 residues. In nucleotides, the CDR3 is TGTGCCTGGATCGGCTCGCAGACGATCCCTACCGCCAATTCACCCCTCCACTTT. Translated: CAWIGSQTIPTANSPLHF.

The V and J genes are TRBV4-3 and TRBJ1-2; 9 nucleotides align to TRBD1. The CDR3 spans 16 residues. The J segment lost 3 bases and the V segment lost 4 bases, leaving 9 bases of the junction unmatched. Germline values: CDR1 LGHNA, CDR2 YSLEER. Written as DNA, the CDR3 is TGCGCCAGCAGCCGACTCACGGGACAGGGTGACTATGGCTACACCTTC. Encoded protein: CASSRLTGQGDYGYTF.

The rearrangement joins TRBV11-3 to TRBJ1-4; D unresolved. The length of the CDR3 is 14 residues. Looked up from germline, CDR1 is SGHNT and CDR2 is YENEEA. The germline V and J ends were trimmed by 6 bases and 8 bases, with 16 bases remaining between them. CDR3 loop: CASRTRRPREKLFF. CDR3 nucleotides: TGTGCCAGCAGAACACGCCGGCCCCGAGAAAAACTGTTTTTT.

The genes are TRBV6-5 and TRBJ2-7, with D hard to call. In germline, CDR1 is MNHEY, CDR2 SVGAGI. The CDR3 runs to 16 residues. The V end lost 2 bases, the J end lost 4 bases, and 18 bases lay between the germline ends. The CDR3 DNA reads TGTGCCAGCAGTTACAGGAAGGCTAGAGTAGGTTACGAGCAGTACTTC. It codes for CASSYRKARVGYEQYF.